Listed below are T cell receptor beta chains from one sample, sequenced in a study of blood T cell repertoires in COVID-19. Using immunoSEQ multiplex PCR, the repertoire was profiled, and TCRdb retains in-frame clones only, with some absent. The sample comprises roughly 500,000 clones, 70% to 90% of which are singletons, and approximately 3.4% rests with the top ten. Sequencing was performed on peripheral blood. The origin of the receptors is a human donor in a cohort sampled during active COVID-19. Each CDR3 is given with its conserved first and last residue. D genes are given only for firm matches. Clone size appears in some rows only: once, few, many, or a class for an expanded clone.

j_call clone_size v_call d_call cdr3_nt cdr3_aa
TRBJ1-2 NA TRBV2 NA TGTGCCAGCAGAGTGAGGTCAGAGAACTATGGCTACACCTTC CASRVRSENYGYTF
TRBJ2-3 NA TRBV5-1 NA TGCGCCAGCAGAGGGCTTCCGGGGATCACAGATACGCAGTATTTT CASRGLPGITDTQYF
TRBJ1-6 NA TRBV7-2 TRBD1 TGTGCCAGCAGCTTAGCGGGGGGACAGGTCCATTCACCCCTCCACTTT CASSLAGGQVHSPLHF
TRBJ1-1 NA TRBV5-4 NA TGTGCCAGCAGCTTGAAAGGGGTACCTAACACTGAAGCTTTCTTT CASSLKGVPNTEAFF
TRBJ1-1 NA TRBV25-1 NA TGTGCCAGCAGTCCCCACGAGGGGAACACTGAAGCTTTCTTT CASSPHEGNTEAFF
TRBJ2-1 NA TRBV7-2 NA TGTGCCAGCAGCTTAGGTGGTAGCGCGACGGAGCAGTTCTTC CASSLGGSATEQFF
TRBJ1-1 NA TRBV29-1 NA TGCAGCGTTGGAGAGAGGATGAACACTGAAGCTTTCTTT CSVGERMNTEAFF
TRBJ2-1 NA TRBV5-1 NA TGCGCCAGCAGCTTAACAGGACTACCCAATGAGCAGTTCTTC CASSLTGLPNEQFF
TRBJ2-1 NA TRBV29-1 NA TGCAGCGTTGGACACCTCTACAATGAGCAGTTCTTC CSVGHLYNEQFF
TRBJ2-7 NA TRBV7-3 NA TGTGCCAGCAGCCCGGGACAACAGAACGACGAGCAGTACTTC CASSPGQQNDEQYF
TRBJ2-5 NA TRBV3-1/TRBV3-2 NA TGTGCCAGCAGCCTTCCTCCGGTCCAAGAGACCCAGTACTTC CASSLPPVQETQYF
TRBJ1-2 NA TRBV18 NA TGTGCCAGCTCGGAAGCGCGGACAGAGAGACCGTCATATGGCTACACCTTC CASSEARTERPSYGYTF
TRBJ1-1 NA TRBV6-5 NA TGTGCCAGCAGCCGGGGGACTCTCACTGAAGCTTTCTTT CASSRGTLTEAFF
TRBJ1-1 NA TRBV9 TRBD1 TGTGCCAGCAGCATGAGGGGGACAGGAGTACGGACTGAAGCTTTCTTT CASSMRGTGVRTEAFF
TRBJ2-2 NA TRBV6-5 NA TGTGCCAGCAGTTACCTCCTAGCGAGTAACCCCGGGGAGCTGTTTTTT CASSYLLASNPGELFF
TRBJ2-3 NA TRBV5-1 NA TGCGCCAGCAGACGTTTAGGTCAGGCGCAGTATTTT CASRRLGQAQYF
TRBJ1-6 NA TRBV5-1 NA TGCGCCAGCAGCTTGGAGGGAAGGGGTAATTCACCCCTCCACTTT CASSLEGRGNSPLHF
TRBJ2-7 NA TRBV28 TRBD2 TGTGCCAGCAGTTTACCCTGGGGGGAAGCGGGAGGGATCTCCTACGAGCAGTACTTC CASSLPWGEAGGISYEQYF
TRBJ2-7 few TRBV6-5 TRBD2 TGTGCCAGCAGTTGGCGAGCGGGAGTAACCCCCTACGAGCAGTACTTC CASSWRAGVTPYEQYF
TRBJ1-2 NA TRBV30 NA TGTGCCTGGAAAGGGACATATCTTTTAGACTATGGCTACACCTTC CAWKGTYLLDYGYTF
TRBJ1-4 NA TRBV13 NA TGTGCCAGCAGCTTAGAGGGCGGACAAGGGAAACTGTTTTTT CASSLEGGQGKLFF
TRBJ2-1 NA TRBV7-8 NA TGTGCCAGCAGGCGGGACAATGAGCAGTTCTTC CASRRDNEQFF
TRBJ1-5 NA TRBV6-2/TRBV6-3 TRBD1 TGTGCCAGCAGCCCCTTGACAGGGTTTACAAGGCCCCAGCATTTT CASSPLTGFTRPQHF
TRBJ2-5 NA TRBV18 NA TGTGCCAGCTCCCACAGCGAACAGCGGAGAGAGACCCAGTACTTC CASSHSEQRRETQYF
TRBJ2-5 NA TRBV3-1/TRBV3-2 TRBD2 TGTGCCAGCAGCCAAGAGGGGCGGGGGCAAGAGACCCAGTACTTC CASSQEGRGQETQYF
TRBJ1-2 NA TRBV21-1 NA TGTGCCAGCAACCCCGACAGGGTGTGCTATGGCTACACCTTC CASNPDRVCYGYTF
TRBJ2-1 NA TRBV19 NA TGTGCCAGTTCTGACAACGCAAACAATGAGCAGTTCTTC CASSDNANNEQFF